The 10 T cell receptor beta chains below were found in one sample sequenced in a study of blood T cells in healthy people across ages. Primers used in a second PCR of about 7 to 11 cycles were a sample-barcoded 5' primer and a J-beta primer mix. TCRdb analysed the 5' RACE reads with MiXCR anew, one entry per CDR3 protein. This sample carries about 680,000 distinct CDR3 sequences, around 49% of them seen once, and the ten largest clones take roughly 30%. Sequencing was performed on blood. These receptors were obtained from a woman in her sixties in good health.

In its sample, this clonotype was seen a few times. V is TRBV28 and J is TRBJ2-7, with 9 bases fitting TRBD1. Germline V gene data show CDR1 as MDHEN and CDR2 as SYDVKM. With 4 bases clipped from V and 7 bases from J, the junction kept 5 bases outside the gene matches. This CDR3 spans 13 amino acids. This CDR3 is CASSSGTGYEQYF. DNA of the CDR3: TGTGCCAGCAGTTCCGGGACAGGGTATGAGCAGTACTTC.

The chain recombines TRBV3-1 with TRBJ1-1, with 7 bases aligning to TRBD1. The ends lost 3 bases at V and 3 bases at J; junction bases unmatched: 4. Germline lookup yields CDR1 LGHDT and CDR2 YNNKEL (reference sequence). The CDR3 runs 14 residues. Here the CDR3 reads CASSHRQGDTEAFF. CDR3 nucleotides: TGTGCCAGCAGCCACCGGCAGGGGGACACTGAAGCTTTCTTT.

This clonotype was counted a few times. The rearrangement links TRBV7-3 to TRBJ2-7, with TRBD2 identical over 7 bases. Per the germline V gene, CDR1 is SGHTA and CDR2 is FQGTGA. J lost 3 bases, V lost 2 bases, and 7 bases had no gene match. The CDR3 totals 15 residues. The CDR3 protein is CASSLLAASIYEQYF. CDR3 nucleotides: TGTGCCAGCAGCTTACTAGCGGCCTCAATCTACGAGCAGTACTTC.

The CDR3 coding sequence is TGCGCCAGCAGCTATAGTGACAACACTGAAGCTTTCTTT. It translates to CASSYSDNTEAFF. The J gene is TRBJ1-1, the V gene TRBV5-1; D ambiguous. CDR1 is SGHRS, CDR2 YFSETQ, per germline. The V and J ends lost 3 bases and 2 bases respectively, with 8 bases between them. This CDR3 is 13 amino acids long.

The CDR3 DNA reads as TGTGCCAGCAGCCCATATATTGACAGTCCCCAGCCCCAGCATTTT. Its translation: CASSPYIDSPQPQHF. The chain uses TRBV16 and TRBJ1-5; TRBD1 is a possible D gene (5 bases). V lost 4 bases and J lost 7, with 17 bases in between. The germline CDR1 and CDR2 sequences are KGHSY and FQNENV. This CDR3 spans 15 amino acids.

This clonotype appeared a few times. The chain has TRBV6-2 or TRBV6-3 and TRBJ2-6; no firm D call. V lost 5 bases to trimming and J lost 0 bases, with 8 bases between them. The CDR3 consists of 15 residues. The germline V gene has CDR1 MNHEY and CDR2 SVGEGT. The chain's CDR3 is CASSRHSSGANVLTF. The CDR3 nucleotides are TGTGCCAGCAGTCGCCACTCCTCTGGGGCCAACGTCCTGACTTTC.

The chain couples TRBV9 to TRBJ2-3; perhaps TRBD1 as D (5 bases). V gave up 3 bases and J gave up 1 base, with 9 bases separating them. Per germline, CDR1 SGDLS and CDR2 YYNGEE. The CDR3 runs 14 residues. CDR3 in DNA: TGTGCCAGCAGCGAGGGGCCCCGCACAGATACGCAGTATTTT. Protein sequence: CASSEGPRTDTQYF. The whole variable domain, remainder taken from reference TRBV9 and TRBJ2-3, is DSGVTQTPKHLITATGQRVTLRCSPRSGDLSVYWYQQSLDQGLQFLIQYYNGEERAKGNILERFSAQQFPDLHSELNLSSLELGDSALYFCASSEGPRTDTQYFGPGTRLTVL.

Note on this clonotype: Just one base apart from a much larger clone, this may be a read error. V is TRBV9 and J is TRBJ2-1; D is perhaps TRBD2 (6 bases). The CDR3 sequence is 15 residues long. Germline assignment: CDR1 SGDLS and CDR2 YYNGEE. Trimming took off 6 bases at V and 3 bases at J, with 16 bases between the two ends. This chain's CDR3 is CASNPRDFLYNEQFF. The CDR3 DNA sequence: TGTGCCAGCAACCCTCGGGACTTTCTCTACAATGAGCAGTTCTTC. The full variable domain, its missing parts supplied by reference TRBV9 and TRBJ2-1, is DSGVTQTPKHLITATGQRVTLRCSPRSGDLSVYWYQQSLDQGLQFLIQYYNGEERAKGNILERFSAQQFPDLHSELNLSSLELGDSALYFCASNPRDFLYNEQFFGPGTRLTVL.

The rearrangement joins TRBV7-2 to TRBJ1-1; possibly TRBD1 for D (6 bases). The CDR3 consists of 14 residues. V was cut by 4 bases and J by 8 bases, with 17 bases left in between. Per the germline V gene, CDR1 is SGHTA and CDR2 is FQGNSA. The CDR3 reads CASSYSGTIVEAFF. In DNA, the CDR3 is TGTGCCAGCAGCTACTCCGGGACAATAGTCGAAGCTTTCTTT.

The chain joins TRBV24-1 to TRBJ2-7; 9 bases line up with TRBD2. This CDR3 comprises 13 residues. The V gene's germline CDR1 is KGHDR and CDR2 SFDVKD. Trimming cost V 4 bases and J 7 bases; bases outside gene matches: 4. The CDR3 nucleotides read TGTGCCACCAGTGACTCTCTAGCGGGGGAGCAGTACTTC. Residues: CATSDSLAGEQYF.